These 21 T cell receptor beta chains were all obtained from the same sample, sequenced in a study of cytomegalovirus exposure and HLA in healthy donors. 60 Vbeta and 13 Jbeta primers were used in PCR. Some clones are missing from TCRdb's copy, which holds only in-frame ones; the method was immunoSEQ multiplex PCR. The sample consists of fewer than 120,000 clones, approximately 79% of them appearing once. What was sequenced was PBMCs. Receptors originate from a man under 40 in good health and CMV-seropositive.

CDR3 coding DNA: TGTGCCAGCAGTAGTCCGGGACAGGGGGGCACTGAAGCTTTCTTT. Its translation: CASSSPGQGGTEAFF. V usage is TRBV6-5 and J usage is TRBJ1-1, with 11 bases matching TRBD1. V gave up 5 bases and J gave up 4 bases; unmatched junction bases: 6. CDR1 is MNHEY and CDR2 is SVGAGI in the germline V gene. The CDR3 covers 15 residues.

This clone was counted once. CDR3 DNA: TGCAGCGTTGGAGTAGCGGGGGCGATTCGAGAGACCCAGTACTTC. As protein: CSVGVAGAIRETQYF. The V and J genes are TRBV29-1 and TRBJ2-5; 9 bases align to TRBD2. This CDR3 is 15 amino acids long. The V and J ends lost 4 bases and 4 bases, in that order; junction bases with no gene match: 10. CDR1 and CDR2 (germline): SQVTM, ANQGSEA.

CDR3 sequence (DNA): TGTGCCAGCAGCGCAGGGGATAACACTGAAGCTTTCTTT. It specifies CASSAGDNTEAFF. The chain combines TRBV7-8 with TRBJ1-1; D is possibly TRBD1 (6 bases). Germline CDR1 is SGHVS and CDR2 is FQNEAQ. V gave up 5 bases and J gave up 2 bases, with 9 bases separating them. This CDR3 contains 13 residues. The whole variable domain, remainder taken from reference TRBV7-8 and TRBJ1-1, is GAGVSQSPRYKVAKRGQDVALRCDPISGHVSLFWYQQALGQGPEFLTYFQNEAQLDKSGLPSDRFFAERPEGSVSTLKIQRTQQEDSAVYLCASSAGDNTEAFFGQGTRLTVV.

This chain joins TRBV5-1 and TRBJ1-1; 8 bases agree with TRBD1. This CDR3 has 16 residues. V was clipped by 4 bases and J by 4 bases; unmatched bases: 12. Per the germline V gene, CDR1 is SGHRS and CDR2 is YFSETQ. The CDR3 region has the DNA TGCGCCAGCAGCCCCGGACAGGGCGGCTCGGGCACTGAAGCTTTCTTT. Amino acid sequence: CASSPGQGGSGTEAFF.

The V and J genes are TRBV18 and TRBJ2-7; a weak D match, TRBD1 (6 bases). V lost 6 bases and J 6 bases, leaving 15 bases between the germline ends. The length of the CDR3 is 13 residues. Germline V gives CDR1 KGHSH, CDR2 LQKENI. CDR3 amino acids: CASSAEQGGEQYF. In nucleotides, the CDR3 is TGTGCCAGCTCGGCAGAACAGGGCGGCGAGCAGTACTTC.

The genes are TRBV18 and TRBJ1-4; D is unclear. Germline-derived CDR1 and CDR2 are KGHSH and LQKENI. This CDR3 comprises 13 residues. V shed 6 bases and J shed 7 bases, with 12 bases lying between them. CDR3 nucleotides: TGTGCCAGCTCCCGGTCTACTGGTGAAAAACTGTTTTTT. Translation gives CASSRSTGEKLFF.

The chain employs TRBV27 and TRBJ2-7; TRBD2 agrees at 10 bases. This CDR3 comprises 15 residues. Losses at the gene ends were 2 bases for V and 2 bases for J; bases not matched to a gene: 3. The V gene's germline CDR1 is MNHEY and CDR2 SMNVEV (reference sequence). The CDR3 here is CASSLERGGPYEQYF. The CDR3 DNA is TGTGCCAGCAGTTTAGAGCGGGGGGGCCCCTACGAGCAGTACTTC.

The V call is TRBV21-1, the J call TRBJ2-4; the table's D call, TRBD1, has no DNA check behind it. TRBV21-1 counts as a pseudogene. The CDR3 covers 17 residues. CDR3 nucleotide sequence: TGTGCCAGCAGCAAAGGTATCAGTCGTCGTCCCAAAAACATTCAGTACTTC. Its translation is CASSKGISRRPKNIQYF.

V is TRBV30 and J is TRBJ2-7; 11 positions match TRBD1. The CDR3 covers 16 residues. Germline CDR1 is GTSNPN and CDR2 is SVGIG (reference sequence). J gave up 6 bases and V 1 base, and 11 bases lay outside the gene matches. The CDR3 sequence is CAWSDRPGTGGPEQYF. The CDR3 nucleotides read TGTGCCTGGAGTGACAGACCCGGGACAGGGGGTCCCGAGCAGTACTTC.

This clone was found once. The chain employs TRBV6-4 and TRBJ1-4; possibly TRBD1 for D (6 bases). From germline, CDR1 is MRHNA and CDR2 SNTAGT. The V and J ends lost 8 bases and 4 bases respectively, with 17 bases between them. The CDR3 has 15 amino acids. CDR3 loop: CASPRGRTYNEKLFF. CDR3 nucleotides: TGTGCCAGCCCCAGGGGCAGGACCTATAATGAAAAACTGTTTTTT.

This chain connects TRBV14 to TRBJ1-1; possible D gene TRBD1, 5 bases. This CDR3 has 16 amino acids. CDR1 is SGHDN, CDR2 FVKESK, per germline. V lost 5 bases and J lost 0, with 16 bases in between. For the CDR3, the DNA is TGTGCCAGCAGCACCCTCGGATCAGGGTTGAACACTGAAGCTTTCTTT. Encoded protein: CASSTLGSGLNTEAFF.

This clone has more than one count but fewer than ten. V usage is TRBV7-2 and J usage is TRBJ2-3; TRBD2 matches 9 bases. With V trimmed by 1 base and J by 1 base, 3 bases remained unmatched. The CDR3 is 16 amino acids. CDR1 SGHTA and CDR2 FQGNSA come from the germline V gene. The CDR3 region has the DNA TGTGCCAGCAGCTTAGGGGTAGCGGGGGGCACAGATACGCAGTATTTT. Its protein product is CASSLGVAGGTDTQYF.

The V gene is TRBV4-2, the J gene TRBJ1-2; D gene uncertain. CDR3 length: 16 residues. Looked up from germline, CDR1 is LGHNA and CDR2 is YNFKEQ. Trimming cost V 0 bases and J 2 bases, with 13 bases left between them. CDR3 nucleotides: TGTGCCAGCAGCCAAGACCGGTGGGAGTTCAACTATGGCTACACCTTC. Encoded protein: CASSQDRWEFNYGYTF.

A remark on this clone: Other nucleotide sequences from this sample produce the same CDR3. The CDR3 DNA reads TGCAGCGTTTATCGTGAACTCTATGGCTACACCTTC. This encodes CSVYRELYGYTF. The chain links TRBV29-1 to TRBJ1-2; D is ambiguous. The germline gives CDR1 SQVTM, CDR2 ANQGSEA. This CDR3 has 12 residues. V was shortened by 5 bases and J by 4 bases, with 11 bases between the two germline ends.

The chain carries TRBV20-1 and TRBJ1-2, with unresolved D. The ends were cut back, 6 bases at V and 4 bases at J, with 9 bases in the middle. The CDR3 is 11 amino acids. Germline V gives CDR1 DFQATT, CDR2 SNEGSKA (reference sequence). The DNA for the CDR3 is TGCAGTGCCGTATCTACCTATGGCTACACCTTC. This encodes CSAVSTYGYTF.

The J gene is TRBJ2-1, the V gene TRBV7-3; D call uncertain. Trimming removed 0 bases from V and 7 bases from J, with 7 bases in between. There are 13 residues in the CDR3. Germline V lookup: CDR1 SGHTA, CDR2 FQGTGA. CDR3 region: CASSLTSENEQFF. The CDR3 DNA reads as TGTGCCAGCAGCTTAACAAGCGAAAATGAGCAGTTCTTC.

The chain uses TRBV7-8 and TRBJ1-2; 7 bases match TRBD1. Germline V CDR1 and CDR2: SGHVS, FQNEAQ. The length of the CDR3 is 16 residues. V dropped 5 bases and J dropped 4; count of bases not matched to a gene: 13. The CDR3 here is CASSPDPTGFGYGYTF. In DNA, the CDR3 is TGTGCCAGCAGCCCCGACCCGACAGGGTTCGGCTATGGCTACACCTTC.

The rearrangement uses TRBV6-5 and TRBJ2-1; tentative D call: TRBD1 (7 bases). This CDR3 has 14 amino acids. Trimming removed 4 bases at V and 6 bases at J, with 13 bases between. Germline CDR1 is MNHEY and CDR2 is SVGAGI. The DNA for the CDR3 is TGTGCCAGCAGTTCAGGGGGGTTCGGCAATGAGCAGTTCTTC. Translated, it gives CASSSGGFGNEQFF.

V gene TRBV27 combines with J gene TRBJ1-1; 7 nucleotides align to TRBD1. This CDR3 has 16 residues. Germline V lookup: CDR1 MNHEY, CDR2 SMNVEV (reference sequence). Losses at the gene ends were 4 bases for V and 7 bases for J; bases not matched to a gene: 15. The CDR3 DNA follows: TGTGCCAGCAGTTCCCTTTATAGAACGACAGGGATTGAAGCTTTCTTT. It is translated as CASSSLYRTTGIEAFF.

This chain joins TRBV5-1 and TRBJ2-7; D may be TRBD2 (5 bases). The germline V gene encodes CDR1 SGHRS and CDR2 YFSETQ. V was pared by 6 bases and J by 5 bases, with 18 bases between. The CDR3 consists of 14 residues. This CDR3 reads CASNSGSLVHEQYF. The CDR3, as DNA: TGCGCCAGCAATTCGGGATCCCTTGTCCACGAGCAGTACTTC.

V and J are TRBV10-2 and TRBJ1-2, with D tentatively TRBD1 (5 bases). V lost 3 bases and J 8 bases, leaving 19 bases between the germline ends. Germline CDR1 and CDR2: WSHSY and SAAADI. This CDR3 spans 15 amino acids. The CDR3 sequence is CASSDPQGVVRGYTF. The CDR3 DNA is TGCGCCAGCAGTGACCCCCAAGGGGTAGTCCGAGGCTACACCTTC.